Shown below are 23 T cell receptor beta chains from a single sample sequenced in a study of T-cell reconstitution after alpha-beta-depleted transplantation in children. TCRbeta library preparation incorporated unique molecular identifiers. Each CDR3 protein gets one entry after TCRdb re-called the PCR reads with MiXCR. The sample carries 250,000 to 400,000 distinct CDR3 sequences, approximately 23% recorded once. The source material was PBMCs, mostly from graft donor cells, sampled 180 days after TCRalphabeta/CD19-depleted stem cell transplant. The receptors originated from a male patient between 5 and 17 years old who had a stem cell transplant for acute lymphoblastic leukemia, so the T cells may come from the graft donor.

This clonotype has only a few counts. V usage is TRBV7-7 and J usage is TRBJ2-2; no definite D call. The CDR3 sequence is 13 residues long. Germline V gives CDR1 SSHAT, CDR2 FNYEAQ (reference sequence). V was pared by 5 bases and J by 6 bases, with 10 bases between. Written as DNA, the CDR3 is TGTGCCAGCAGCCCCTTTAGGGCCGGGGAGCTGTTTTTT. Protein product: CASSPFRAGELFF.

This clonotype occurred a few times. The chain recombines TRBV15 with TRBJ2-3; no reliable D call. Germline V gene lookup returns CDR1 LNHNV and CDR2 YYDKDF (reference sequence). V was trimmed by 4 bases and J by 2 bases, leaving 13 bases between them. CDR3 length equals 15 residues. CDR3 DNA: TGTGCCACCAGCACAATTGGCAGGTCCACAGATACGCAGTATTTT. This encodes CATSTIGRSTDTQYF. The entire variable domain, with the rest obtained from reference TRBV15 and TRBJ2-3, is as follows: DAMVIQNPRYQVTQFGKPVTLSCSQTLNHNVMYWYQQKSSQAPKLLFHYYDKDFNNEADTPDNFQSRRPNTSFCFLDIRSPGLGDTAMYLCATSTIGRSTDTQYFGPGTRLTVL.

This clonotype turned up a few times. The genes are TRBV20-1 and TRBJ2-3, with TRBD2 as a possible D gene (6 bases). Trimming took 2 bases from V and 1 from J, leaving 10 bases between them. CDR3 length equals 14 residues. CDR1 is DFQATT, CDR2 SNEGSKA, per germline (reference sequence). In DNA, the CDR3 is TGCAGTGCTAGAAGGAGGGGCGGCACAGATACGCAGTATTTT. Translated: CSARRRGGTDTQYF.

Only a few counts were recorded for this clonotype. CDR3 sequence (DNA): TGTGCCAGCAGCGCTGGGGATGAGCAGTTCTTC. It codes for CASSAGDEQFF. This chain links TRBV7-9 with TRBJ2-1, with D unresolved. Germline V gene lookup returns CDR1 SEHNR and CDR2 FQNEAQ (reference sequence). The germline V and J ends were trimmed by 5 bases and 8 bases, with 7 bases remaining between them. This CDR3 has 11 residues.

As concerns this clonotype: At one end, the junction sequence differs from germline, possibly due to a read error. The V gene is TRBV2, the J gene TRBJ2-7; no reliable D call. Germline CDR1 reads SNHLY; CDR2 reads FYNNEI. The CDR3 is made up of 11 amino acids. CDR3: CASRQVSRYCF. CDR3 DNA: TGTGCCAGCAGGCAGGTTTCAAGGTATTGCTTC.

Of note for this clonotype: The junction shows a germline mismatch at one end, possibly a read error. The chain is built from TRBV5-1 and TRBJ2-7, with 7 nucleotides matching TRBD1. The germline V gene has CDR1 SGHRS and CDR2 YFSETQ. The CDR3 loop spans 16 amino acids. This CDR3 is CASSTLMTGRTYEQSF. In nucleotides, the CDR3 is TGCGCCAGCAGCACCCTGATGACAGGGAGAACCTACGAGCAGTCCTTC.

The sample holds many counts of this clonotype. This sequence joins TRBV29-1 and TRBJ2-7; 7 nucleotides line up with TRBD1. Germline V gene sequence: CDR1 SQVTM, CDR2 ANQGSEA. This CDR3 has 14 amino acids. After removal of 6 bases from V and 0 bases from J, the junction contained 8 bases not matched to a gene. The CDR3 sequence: CSVKGQVDSYEQYF. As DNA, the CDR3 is TGCAGCGTAAAAGGACAGGTCGACTCCTACGAGCAGTACTTC.

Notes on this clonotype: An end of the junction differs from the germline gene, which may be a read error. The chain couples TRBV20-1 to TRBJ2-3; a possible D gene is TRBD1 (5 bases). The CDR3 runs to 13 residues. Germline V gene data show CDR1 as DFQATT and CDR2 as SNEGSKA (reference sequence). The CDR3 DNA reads TGCAGTGCTAGAGCCGACAGAGCAGACACGCAGTATTTT. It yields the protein CSARADRADTQYF.

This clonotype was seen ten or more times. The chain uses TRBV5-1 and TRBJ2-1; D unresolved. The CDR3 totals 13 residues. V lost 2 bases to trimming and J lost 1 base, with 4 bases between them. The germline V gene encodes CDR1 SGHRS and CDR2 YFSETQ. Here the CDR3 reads CASSFGSYNEQFF. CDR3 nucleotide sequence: TGCGCCAGCAGCTTTGGTTCCTACAATGAGCAGTTCTTC.

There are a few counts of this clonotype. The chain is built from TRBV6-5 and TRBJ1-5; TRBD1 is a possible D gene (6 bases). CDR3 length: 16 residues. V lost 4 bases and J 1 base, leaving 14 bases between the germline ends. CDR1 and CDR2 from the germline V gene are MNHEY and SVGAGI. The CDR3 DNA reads TGTGCCAGCAGTTTCCTCAGGGGAGGGAGCAATCAGCCCCAGCATTTT. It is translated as CASSFLRGGSNQPQHF.

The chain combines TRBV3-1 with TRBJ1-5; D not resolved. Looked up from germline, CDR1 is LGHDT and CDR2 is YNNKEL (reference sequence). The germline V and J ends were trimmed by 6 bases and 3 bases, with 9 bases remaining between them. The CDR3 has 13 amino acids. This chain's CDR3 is CASSTVDNQPQHF. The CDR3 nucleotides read TGTGCCAGCAGTACAGTTGACAATCAGCCCCAGCATTTT.

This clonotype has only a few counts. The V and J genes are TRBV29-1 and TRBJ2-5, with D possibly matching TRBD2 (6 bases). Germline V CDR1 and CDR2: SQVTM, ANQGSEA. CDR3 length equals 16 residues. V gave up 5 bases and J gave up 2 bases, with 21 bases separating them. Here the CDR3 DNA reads TGCAGCGTTTTGCGGAGGGCCGGGTTTGGGCAAGAGACCCAGTACTTC. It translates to CSVLRRAGFGQETQYF.

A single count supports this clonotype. The CDR3 sequence is CAIADRMGQETQYF. DNA for the CDR3: TGTGCCATCGCAGACAGGATGGGCCAAGAGACCCAGTACTTC. The chain couples TRBV28 to TRBJ2-5, with a tentative D call TRBD1 (6 bases). Per germline, CDR1 MDHEN and CDR2 SYDVKM. Trimming removed 10 bases at V and 1 base at J, with 16 bases between. The CDR3 consists of 14 residues.

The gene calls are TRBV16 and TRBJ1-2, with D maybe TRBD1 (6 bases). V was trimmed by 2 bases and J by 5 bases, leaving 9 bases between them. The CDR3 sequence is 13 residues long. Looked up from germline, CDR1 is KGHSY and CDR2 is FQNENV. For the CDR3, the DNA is TGTGCCAGCAGCCAACGGACAGTTTATGGCTACACCTTC. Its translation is CASSQRTVYGYTF.

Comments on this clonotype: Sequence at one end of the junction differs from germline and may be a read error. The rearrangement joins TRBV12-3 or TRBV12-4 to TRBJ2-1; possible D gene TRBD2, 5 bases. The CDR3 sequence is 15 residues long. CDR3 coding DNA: TGTGCCAGCACAAAAAGGGTTACCGACTACAATGAGCAGTCCTTC. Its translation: CASTKRVTDYNEQSF.

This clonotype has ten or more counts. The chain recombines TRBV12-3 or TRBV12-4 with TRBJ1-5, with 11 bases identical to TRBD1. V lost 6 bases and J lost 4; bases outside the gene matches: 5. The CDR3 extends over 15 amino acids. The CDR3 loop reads CASRLGTGGNQPQHF. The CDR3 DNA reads TGTGCCAGCAGGCTTGGGACAGGGGGGAATCAGCCCCAGCATTTT.

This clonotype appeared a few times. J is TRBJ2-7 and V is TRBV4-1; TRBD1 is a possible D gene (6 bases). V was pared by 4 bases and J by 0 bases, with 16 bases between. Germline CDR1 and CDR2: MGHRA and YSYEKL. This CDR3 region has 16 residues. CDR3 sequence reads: CASSRAGVPTSYEQYF. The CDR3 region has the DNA TGCGCCAGCAGCCGCGCAGGGGTACCCACCTCCTACGAGCAGTACTTC.

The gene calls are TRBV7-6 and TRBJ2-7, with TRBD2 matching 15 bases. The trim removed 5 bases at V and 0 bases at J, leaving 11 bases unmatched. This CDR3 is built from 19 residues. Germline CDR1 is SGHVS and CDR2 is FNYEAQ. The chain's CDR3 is CASSPQPGLAGGPSYEQYF. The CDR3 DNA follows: TGTGCCAGCAGCCCCCAGCCGGGACTAGCGGGAGGCCCCTCCTACGAGCAGTACTTC.

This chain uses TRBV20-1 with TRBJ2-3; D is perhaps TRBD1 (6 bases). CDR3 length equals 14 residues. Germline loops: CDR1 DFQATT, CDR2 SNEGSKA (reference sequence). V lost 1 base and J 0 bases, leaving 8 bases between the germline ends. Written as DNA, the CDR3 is TGCAGTGCTAGAGGACAGGAAAGCACAGATACGCAGTATTTT. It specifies CSARGQESTDTQYF.

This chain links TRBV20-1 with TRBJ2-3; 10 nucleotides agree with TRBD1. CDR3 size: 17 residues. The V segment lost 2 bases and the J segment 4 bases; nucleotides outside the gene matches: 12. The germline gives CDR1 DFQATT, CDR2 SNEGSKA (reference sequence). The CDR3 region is CSARPGPGTGEADTQYF. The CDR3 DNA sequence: TGCAGTGCTAGACCTGGGCCCGGGACAGGGGAGGCAGATACGCAGTATTTT.

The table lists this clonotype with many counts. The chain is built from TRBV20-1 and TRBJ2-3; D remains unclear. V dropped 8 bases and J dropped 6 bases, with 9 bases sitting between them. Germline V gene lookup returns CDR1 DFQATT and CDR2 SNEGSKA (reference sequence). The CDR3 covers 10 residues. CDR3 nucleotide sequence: TGCAGTTCCTACCCTGATACGCAGTATTTT. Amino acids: CSSYPDTQYF.

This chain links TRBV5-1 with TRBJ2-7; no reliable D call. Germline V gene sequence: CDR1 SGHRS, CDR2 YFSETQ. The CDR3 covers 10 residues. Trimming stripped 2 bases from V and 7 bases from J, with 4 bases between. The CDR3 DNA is TGCGCCAGCAGCTTCAAAGAGCAGTACTTC. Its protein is CASSFKEQYF.

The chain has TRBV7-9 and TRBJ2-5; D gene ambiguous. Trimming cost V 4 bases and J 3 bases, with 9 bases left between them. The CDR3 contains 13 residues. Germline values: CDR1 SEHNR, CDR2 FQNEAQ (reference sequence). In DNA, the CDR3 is TGTGCCAGCAGCTCGACTTCCGAAGAGACCCAGTACTTC. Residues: CASSSTSEETQYF.